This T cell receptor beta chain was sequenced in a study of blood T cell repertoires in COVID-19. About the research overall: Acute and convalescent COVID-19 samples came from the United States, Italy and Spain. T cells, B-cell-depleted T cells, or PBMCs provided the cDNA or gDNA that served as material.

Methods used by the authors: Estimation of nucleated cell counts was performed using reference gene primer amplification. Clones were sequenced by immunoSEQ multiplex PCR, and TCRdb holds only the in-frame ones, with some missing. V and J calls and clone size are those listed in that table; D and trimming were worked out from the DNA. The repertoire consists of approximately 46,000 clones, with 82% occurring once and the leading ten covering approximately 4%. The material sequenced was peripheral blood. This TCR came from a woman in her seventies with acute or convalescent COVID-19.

The CDR3 region is CASSFRAGELFF. The CDR3 DNA sequence: TGTGCCAGCAGTTTTCGCGCCGGGGAGCTGTTTTTT. This chain connects TRBV27 to TRBJ2-2; no reliable D call. Germline values: CDR1 MNHEY, CDR2 SMNVEV (reference sequence). V lost 3 bases and J lost 6, with 5 bases in between. The CDR3 is made up of 12 amino acids.